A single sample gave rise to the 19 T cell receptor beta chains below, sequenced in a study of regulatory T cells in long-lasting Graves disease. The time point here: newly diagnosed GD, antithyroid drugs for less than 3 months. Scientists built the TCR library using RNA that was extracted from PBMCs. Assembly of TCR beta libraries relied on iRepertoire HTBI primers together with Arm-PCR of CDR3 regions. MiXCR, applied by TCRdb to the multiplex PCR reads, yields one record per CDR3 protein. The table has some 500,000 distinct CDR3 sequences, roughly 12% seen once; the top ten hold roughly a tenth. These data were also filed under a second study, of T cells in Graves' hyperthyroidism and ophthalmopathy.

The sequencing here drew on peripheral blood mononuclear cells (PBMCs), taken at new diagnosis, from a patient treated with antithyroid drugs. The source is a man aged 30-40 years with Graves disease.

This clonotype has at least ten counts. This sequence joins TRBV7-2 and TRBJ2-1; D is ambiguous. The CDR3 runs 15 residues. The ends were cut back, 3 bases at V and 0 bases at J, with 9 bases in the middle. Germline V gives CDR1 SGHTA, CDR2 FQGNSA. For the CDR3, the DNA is TGTGCCAGCAGCTTGGTGCGAGGCTCCTACAATGAGCAGTTCTTC. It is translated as CASSLVRGSYNEQFF.

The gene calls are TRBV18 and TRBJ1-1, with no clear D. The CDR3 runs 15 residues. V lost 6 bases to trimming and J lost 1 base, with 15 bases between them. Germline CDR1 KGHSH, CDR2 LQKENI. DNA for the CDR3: TGTGCCAGCTCCCCGGGTTCAGTCGGGAACACTGAAGCTTTCTTT. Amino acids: CASSPGSVGNTEAFF.

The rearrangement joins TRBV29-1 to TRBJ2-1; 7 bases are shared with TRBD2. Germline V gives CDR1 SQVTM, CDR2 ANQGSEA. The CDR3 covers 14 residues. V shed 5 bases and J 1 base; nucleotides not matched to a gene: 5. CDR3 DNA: TGCAGCGTTCTGGCGGGAGTTTCCTACAATGAGCAGTTCTTC. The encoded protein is CSVLAGVSYNEQFF.

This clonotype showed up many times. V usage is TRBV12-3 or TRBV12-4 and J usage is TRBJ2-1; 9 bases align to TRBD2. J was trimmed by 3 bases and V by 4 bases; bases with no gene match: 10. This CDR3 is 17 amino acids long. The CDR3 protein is CASSSRGTAGGYNEQFF. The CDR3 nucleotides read TGTGCCAGCAGTTCGCGAGGCACAGCGGGAGGCTACAATGAGCAGTTCTTC.

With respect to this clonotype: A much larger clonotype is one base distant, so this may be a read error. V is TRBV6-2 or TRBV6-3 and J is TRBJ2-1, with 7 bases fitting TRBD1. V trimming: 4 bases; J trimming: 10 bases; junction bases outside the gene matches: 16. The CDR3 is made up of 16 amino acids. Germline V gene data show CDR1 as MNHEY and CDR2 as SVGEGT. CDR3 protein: CASSFPPYRDSYEQFF. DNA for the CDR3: TGTGCCAGCAGTTTTCCTCCTTACAGGGACAGCTACGAGCAGTTCTTC.

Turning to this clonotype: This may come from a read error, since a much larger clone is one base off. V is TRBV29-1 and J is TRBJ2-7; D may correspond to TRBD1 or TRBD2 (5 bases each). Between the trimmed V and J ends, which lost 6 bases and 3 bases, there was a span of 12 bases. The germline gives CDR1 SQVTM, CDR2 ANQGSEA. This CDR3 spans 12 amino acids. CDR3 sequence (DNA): TGCAGCGTCAACCGGGGCGGCTACGAGCAGTACTTC. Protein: CSVNRGGYEQYF.

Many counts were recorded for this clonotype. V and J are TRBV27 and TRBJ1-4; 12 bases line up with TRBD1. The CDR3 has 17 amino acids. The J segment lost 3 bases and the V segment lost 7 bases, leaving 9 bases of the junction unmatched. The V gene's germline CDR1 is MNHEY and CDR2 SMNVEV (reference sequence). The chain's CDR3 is CASKAGTGGYANEKLFF. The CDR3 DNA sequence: TGTGCCAGCAAGGCCGGGACAGGGGGCTACGCTAATGAAAAACTGTTTTTT.

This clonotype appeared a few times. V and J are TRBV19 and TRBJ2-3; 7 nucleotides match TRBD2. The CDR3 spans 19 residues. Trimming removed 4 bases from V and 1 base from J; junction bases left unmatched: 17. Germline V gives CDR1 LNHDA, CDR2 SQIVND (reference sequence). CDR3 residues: CASSTPIKWGRAGTDTQYF. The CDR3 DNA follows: TGTGCCAGTAGTACCCCAATAAAATGGGGGAGGGCTGGCACAGATACGCAGTATTTT.

The CDR3 spells CASSVQGSDTGELFF. In DNA form, the CDR3 reads TGTGCCAGCAGCGTACAGGGGTCCGACACCGGGGAGCTGTTTTTT. V usage is TRBV5-4 and J usage is TRBJ2-2; 7 bases line up with TRBD1. V lost 4 bases, J lost 3 bases, and 6 bases stayed unmatched. This CDR3 comprises 15 residues. Germline V gene lookup returns CDR1 SGHNT and CDR2 YYREEE (reference sequence).

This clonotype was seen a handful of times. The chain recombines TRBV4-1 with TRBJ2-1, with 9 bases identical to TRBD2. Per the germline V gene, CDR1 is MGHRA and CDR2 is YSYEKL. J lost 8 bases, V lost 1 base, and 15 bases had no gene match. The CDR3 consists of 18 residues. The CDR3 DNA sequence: TGCGCCAGCAGCCAAGGACAGGGATACGCGGGAGGGCGAGATGAGCAGTTCTTC. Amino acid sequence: CASSQGQGYAGGRDEQFF.

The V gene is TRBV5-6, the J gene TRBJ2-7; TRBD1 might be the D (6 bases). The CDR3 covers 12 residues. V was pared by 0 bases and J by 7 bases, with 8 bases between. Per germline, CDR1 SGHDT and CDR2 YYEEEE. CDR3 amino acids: CASSLADREQYF. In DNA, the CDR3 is TGTGCCAGCAGCTTGGCCGACAGGGAGCAGTACTTC.

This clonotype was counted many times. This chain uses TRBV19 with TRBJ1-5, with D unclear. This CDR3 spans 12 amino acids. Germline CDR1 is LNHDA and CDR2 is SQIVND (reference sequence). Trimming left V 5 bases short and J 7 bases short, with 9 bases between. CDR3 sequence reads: CASSGLGQPQHF. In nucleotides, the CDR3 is TGTGCCAGTAGTGGTCTCGGGCAGCCCCAGCATTTT.

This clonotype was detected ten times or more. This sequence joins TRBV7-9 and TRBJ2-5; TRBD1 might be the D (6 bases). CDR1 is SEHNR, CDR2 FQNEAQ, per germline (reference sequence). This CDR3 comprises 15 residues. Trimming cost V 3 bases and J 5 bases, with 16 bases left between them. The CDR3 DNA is TGTGCCAGCAGCTTTGGCGAACAGGGATGGGAGACCCAGTACTTC. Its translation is CASSFGEQGWETQYF.

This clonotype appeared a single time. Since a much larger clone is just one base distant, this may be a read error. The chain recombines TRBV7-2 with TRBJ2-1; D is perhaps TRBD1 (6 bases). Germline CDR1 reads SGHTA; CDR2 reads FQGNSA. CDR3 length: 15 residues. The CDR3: CASRFTGSSYDEQFF. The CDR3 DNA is TGTGCCAGCAGGTTCACAGGGAGCTCCTACGATGAGCAGTTCTTC.

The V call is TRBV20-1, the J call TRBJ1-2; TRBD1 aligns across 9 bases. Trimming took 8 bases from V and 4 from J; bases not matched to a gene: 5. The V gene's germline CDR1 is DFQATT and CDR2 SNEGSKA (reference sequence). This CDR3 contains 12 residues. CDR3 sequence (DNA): TGCAGTACCAAGACAGGGGGCTATGGCTACACCTTC. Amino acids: CSTKTGGYGYTF.

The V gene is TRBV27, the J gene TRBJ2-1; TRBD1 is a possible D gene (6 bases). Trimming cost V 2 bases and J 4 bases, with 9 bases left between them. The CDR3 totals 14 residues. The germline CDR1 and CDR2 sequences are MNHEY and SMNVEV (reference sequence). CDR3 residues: CASSLEGEYNEQFF. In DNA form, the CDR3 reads TGTGCCAGCAGTTTAGAGGGGGAATACAATGAGCAGTTCTTC.

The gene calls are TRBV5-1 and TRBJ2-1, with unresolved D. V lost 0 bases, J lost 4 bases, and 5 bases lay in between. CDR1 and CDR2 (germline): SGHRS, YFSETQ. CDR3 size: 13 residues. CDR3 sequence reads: CASSLDQYNEQFF. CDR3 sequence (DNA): TGCGCCAGCAGCTTGGATCAATACAATGAGCAGTTCTTC. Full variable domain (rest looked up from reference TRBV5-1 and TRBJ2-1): KAGVTQTPRYLIKTRGQQVTLSCSPISGHRSVSWYQQTPGQGLQFLFEYFSETQRNKGNFPGRFSGRQFSNSRSEMNVSTLELGDSALYLCASSLDQYNEQFFGPGTRLTVL.

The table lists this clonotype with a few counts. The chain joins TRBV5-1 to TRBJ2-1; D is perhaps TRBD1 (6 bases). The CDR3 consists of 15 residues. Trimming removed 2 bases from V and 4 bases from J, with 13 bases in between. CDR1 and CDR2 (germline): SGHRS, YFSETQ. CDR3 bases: TGCGCCAGCAGCTTCAGGGGACCTTTGTACAATGAGCAGTTCTTC. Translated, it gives CASSFRGPLYNEQFF.

The CDR3 DNA reads as TGCAGTGCTGCCCTTCCCACAGGGGTGGGGGAGCAGTACTTC. Amino acid sequence: CSAALPTGVGEQYF. The chain couples TRBV20-1 to TRBJ2-7, with 7 positions matching TRBD1. CDR1 DFQATT and CDR2 SNEGSKA come from the germline V gene (reference sequence). Trimming cost V 5 bases and J 7 bases; bases outside gene matches: 14. The CDR3 totals 14 residues.